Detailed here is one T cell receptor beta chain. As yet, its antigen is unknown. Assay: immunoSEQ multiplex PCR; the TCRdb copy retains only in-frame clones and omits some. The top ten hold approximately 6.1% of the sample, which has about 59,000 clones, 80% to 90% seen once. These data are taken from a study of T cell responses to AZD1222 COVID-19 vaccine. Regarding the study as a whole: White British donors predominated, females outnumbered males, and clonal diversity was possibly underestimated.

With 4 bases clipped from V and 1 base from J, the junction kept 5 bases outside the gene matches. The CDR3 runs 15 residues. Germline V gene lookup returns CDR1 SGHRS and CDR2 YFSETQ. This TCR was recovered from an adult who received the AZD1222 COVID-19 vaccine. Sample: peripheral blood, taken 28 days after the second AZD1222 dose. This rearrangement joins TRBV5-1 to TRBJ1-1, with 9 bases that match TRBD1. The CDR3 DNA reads TGCGCCAGCAGCCAACAGGGGGCAGGGAACACTGAAGCTTTCTTT. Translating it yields CASSQQGAGNTEAFF.